Presented here are 5 T cell receptor beta chains from one specimen sequenced in a study of T cell repertoires in cytomegalovirus infection. Their antigen targets remain unknown. Each CDR3 protein is one row after TCRdb ran MiXCR on the reads. Among around 900,000 distinct CDR3 sequences, roughly 30% were seen once, and the ten largest hold roughly 12%. The source material was cultured CD8+ T cells from PBMCs, sampled from culture after CMV antigen stimulation. Every receptor here comes from a human donor in good health (CMV status not recorded). Some clones in this sample may be carry-over from other donors' samples.

This clonotype was seen ten or more times. The gene calls are TRBV7-3 and TRBJ1-3, with D hard to call. Germline V gives CDR1 SGHTA, CDR2 FQGTGA. This CDR3 comprises 16 residues. V was trimmed by 0 bases and J by 1 base, leaving 10 bases between them. CDR3 loop: CASSLTVGGSGNTIYF. DNA for the CDR3: TGTGCCAGCAGCTTAACGGTCGGAGGGTCTGGAAACACCATATATTTT.

V and J are TRBV6-6 and TRBJ1-2; 11 bases line up with TRBD1. Germline lookup yields CDR1 MNHNY and CDR2 SVGAGI (reference sequence). Unmatched junction bases numbered 6, after V lost 7 bases and J lost 5 bases. The CDR3 length is 14 residues. CDR3 nucleotides: TGTGCCAGCACCAAGGACAGGGGGCTGTATGGCTACACCTTC. It yields the protein CASTKDRGLYGYTF.

This chain links TRBV7-9 with TRBJ1-1; 7 bases align to TRBD1. The V and J ends lost 8 bases and 1 base, in that order; junction bases with no gene match: 10. This CDR3 contains 15 residues. The germline CDR1 and CDR2 sequences are SEHNR and FQNEAQ (reference sequence). The CDR3 DNA reads as TGTGCCAGCGAGGGGGTGACAGGGACGAACACTGAAGCTTTCTTT. Its protein is CASEGVTGTNTEAFF.

V and J are TRBV4-1 and TRBJ2-3; 10 bases are a match to TRBD1. The CDR3 extends over 17 amino acids. Germline V gene lookup returns CDR1 MGHRA and CDR2 YSYEKL. Unmatched junction bases numbered 7, after V lost 0 bases and J lost 4 bases. The CDR3 loop is CASSQEVGTGVSDTQYF. As DNA, the CDR3 is TGCGCCAGCAGCCAAGAAGTCGGGACAGGGGTATCAGATACGCAGTATTTT.

This clonotype counts as medium-sized. This CDR3 reads CASRQGYGYTF. The CDR3 bases are TGTGCCAGCAGACAGGGGTATGGCTACACCTTC. The gene calls are TRBV19 and TRBJ1-2; 8 bases agree with TRBD1. The CDR3 runs 11 residues. The V gene end was trimmed by 9 bases and the J gene end by 5 bases; junction bases not matched to a gene: 2. The germline gives CDR1 LNHDA, CDR2 SQIVND (reference sequence).